The clone carrying this T cell receptor beta chain was detected ten times or more. CDR1 and CDR2 (germline): SEHNR, FQNEAQ (reference sequence). The length of the CDR3 is 15 residues. Between the trimmed V and J ends, which lost 5 bases and 4 bases, there was a span of 17 bases. TCRdb passed the PCR reads through MiXCR, listing each CDR3 protein once. Seen here are some 590,000 distinct CDR3 sequences, about 25% observed once, and the top ten hold 0.6% to 0.9%. This sample stems from a study of molecular identifiers for immune sequencing clone quantification. The chain combines TRBV7-9 with TRBJ1-1; no definite D call. The source is a human donor in good health. Some libraries in this study had Jurkat cell RNA spiked in. Source material: naive CD8+ T cells from blood, with Jurkat cell RNA spiked in. The subset denotes: FACS-sorted CD8+CD4-CCR7+CD45RA+ naive T cells. CDR3 sequence reads: CASSTIDRLGTEAFF. CDR3 bases: TGTGCCAGCAGCACAATAGATAGGTTGGGCACTGAAGCTTTCTTT. The whole variable domain, filled in from reference TRBV7-9 and TRBJ1-1, reads DTGVSQNPRHKITKRGQNVTFRCDPISEHNRLYWYRQTLGQGPEFLTYFQNEAQLEKSRLLSDRFSAERPKGSFSTLEIQRTEQGDSAMYLCASSTIDRLGTEAFFGQGTRLTVV.